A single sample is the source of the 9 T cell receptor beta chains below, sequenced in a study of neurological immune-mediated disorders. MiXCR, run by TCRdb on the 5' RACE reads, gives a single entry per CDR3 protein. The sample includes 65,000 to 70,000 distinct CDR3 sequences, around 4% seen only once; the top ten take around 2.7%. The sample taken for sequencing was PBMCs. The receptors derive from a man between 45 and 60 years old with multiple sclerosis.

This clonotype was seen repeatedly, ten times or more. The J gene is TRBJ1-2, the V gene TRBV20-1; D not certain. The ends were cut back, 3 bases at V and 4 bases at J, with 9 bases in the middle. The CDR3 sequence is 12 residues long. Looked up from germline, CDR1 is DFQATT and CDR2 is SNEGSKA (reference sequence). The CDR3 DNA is TGCAGTGCTAGGGACGGCGTCTATGGCTACACCTTC. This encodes CSARDGVYGYTF.

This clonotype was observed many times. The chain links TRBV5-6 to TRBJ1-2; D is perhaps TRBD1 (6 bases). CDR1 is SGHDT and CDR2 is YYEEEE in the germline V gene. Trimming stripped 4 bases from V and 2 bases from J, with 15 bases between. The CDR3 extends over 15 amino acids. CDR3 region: CASSRDILFNYGYTF. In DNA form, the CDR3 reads TGTGCCAGCAGCCGGGACATCCTATTCAACTATGGCTACACCTTC.

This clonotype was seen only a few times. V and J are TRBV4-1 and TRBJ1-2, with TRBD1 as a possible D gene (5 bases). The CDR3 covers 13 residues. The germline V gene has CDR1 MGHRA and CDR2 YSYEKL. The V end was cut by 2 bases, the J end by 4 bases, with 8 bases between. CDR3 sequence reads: CASSQPGSYGYTF. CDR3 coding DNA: TGCGCCAGCAGCCAACCAGGGAGCTATGGCTACACCTTC.

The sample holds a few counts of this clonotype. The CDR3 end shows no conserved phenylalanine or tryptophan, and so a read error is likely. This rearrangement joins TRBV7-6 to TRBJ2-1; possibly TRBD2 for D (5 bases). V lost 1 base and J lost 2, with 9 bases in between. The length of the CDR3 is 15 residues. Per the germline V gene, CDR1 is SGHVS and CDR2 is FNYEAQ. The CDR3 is CASSLGTVPYNEQFI. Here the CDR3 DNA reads TGTGCCAGCAGCTTAGGGACTGTCCCCTACAATGAGCAGTTCATC.

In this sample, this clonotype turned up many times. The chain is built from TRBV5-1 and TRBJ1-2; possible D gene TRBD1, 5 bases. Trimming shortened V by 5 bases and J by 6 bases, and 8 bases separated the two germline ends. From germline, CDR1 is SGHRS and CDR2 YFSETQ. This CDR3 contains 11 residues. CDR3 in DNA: TGCGCCAGCAGGGGAGGGGATGGCTACACCTTC. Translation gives CASRGGDGYTF.

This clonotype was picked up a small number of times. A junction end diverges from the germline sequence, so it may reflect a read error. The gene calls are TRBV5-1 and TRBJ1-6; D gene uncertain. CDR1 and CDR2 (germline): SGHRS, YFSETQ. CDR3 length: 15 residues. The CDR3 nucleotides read TGCGCCAGCAGCTTACGGACGGCCCGTGATTCACCCCTCAACTTT. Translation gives CASSLRTARDSPLNF.

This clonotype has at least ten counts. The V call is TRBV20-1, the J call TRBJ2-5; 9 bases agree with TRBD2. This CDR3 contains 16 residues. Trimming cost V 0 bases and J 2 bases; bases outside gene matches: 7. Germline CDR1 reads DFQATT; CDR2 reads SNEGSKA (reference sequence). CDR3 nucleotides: TGCAGTGCTAGAGATCGGTTTAGCGGGGGTCAAGAGACCCAGTACTTC. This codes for CSARDRFSGGQETQYF.

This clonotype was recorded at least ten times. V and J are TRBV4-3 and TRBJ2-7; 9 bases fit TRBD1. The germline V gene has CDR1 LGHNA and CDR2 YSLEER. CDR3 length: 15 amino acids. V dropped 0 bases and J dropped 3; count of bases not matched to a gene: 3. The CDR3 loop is CASSQDWGQGYEQYF. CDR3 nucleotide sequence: TGCGCCAGCAGCCAAGATTGGGGACAGGGCTACGAGCAGTACTTC.

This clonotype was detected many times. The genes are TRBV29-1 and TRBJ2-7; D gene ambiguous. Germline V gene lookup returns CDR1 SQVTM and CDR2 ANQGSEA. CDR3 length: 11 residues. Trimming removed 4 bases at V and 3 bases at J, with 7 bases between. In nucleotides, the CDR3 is TGCAGCGTTGTGGGCAGCTACGAGCAGTACTTC. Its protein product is CSVVGSYEQYF.